The next 26 T cell receptor beta chains were all read from a single sample in a study of T cell responses to AZD1222 COVID-19 vaccine. Method: immunoSEQ multiplex PCR; TCRdb's copy keeps in-frame clones and lacks some. The sample has 100,000 to 120,000 clones, 87% seen once; the top ten hold 3.2%. This specimen was peripheral blood, taken on day 0 of AZD1222 vaccination. The origin of the receptors is an adult in good health.

The sample holds one count of this clone. This sequence joins TRBV5-1 and TRBJ2-1, with a tentative D call TRBD2 (7 bases). Trimming removed 2 bases from V and 7 bases from J, with 13 bases in between. This CDR3 region has 14 residues. CDR1 is SGHRS, CDR2 YFSETQ, per germline. CDR3 loop: CASSLRGGENEQFF. DNA for the CDR3: TGCGCCAGCAGCTTACGAGGGGGGGAGAATGAGCAGTTCTTC. The whole variable domain, filled in from reference TRBV5-1 and TRBJ2-1, reads KAGVTQTPRYLIKTRGQQVTLSCSPISGHRSVSWYQQTPGQGLQFLFEYFSETQRNKGNFPGRFSGRQFSNSRSEMNVSTLELGDSALYLCASSLRGGENEQFFGPGTRLTVL.

V gene TRBV11-2 combines with J gene TRBJ1-2, with 8 positions matching TRBD1. Germline lookup yields CDR1 SGHAT and CDR2 FQNNGV. This CDR3 region has 14 residues. V lost 7 bases, J lost 7 bases, and 11 bases stayed unmatched. CDR3 bases: TGTGCCAGCACTCAAGCTCAGGGGGCTGGTGGCTACACCTTC. Translation: CASTQAQGAGGYTF. Looking up the rest from reference TRBV11-2 and TRBJ1-2 gives the full variable domain: EAGVAQSPRYKIIEKRQSVAFWCNPISGHATLYWYQQILGQGPKLLIQFQNNGVVDDSQLPKDRFSAERLKGVDSTLKIQPAKLEDSAVYLCASTQAQGAGGYTFGSGTRLTVV.

As to this clone: The junction does not match germline at one end; this may be a read error. J is TRBJ2-3 and V is TRBV5-1; D is unresolved. This CDR3 region has 14 residues. CDR1 and CDR2 (germline): SGHRS, YFSETQ. The CDR3, as DNA: TGCGCCAGCCGCTTTGGGTCGACGGAAGATACGCAGTATTTT. It translates to CASRFGSTEDTQYF.

This chain joins TRBV5-1 and TRBJ2-1; 8 bases fit TRBD2. Germline assignment: CDR1 SGHRS and CDR2 YFSETQ. Trimming at V came to 2 bases and at J to 4 bases, leaving 8 bases not matched to a gene. The length of the CDR3 is 16 residues. The CDR3 loop reads CASSFRAGETYNEQFF. CDR3 in DNA: TGCGCCAGCAGCTTCCGAGCGGGGGAAACTTACAATGAGCAGTTCTTC.

The chain carries TRBV30 and TRBJ1-2; tentative D call: TRBD1 (5 bases). In germline, CDR1 is GTSNPN, CDR2 SVGIG (reference sequence). This CDR3 region has 11 residues. V was clipped by 4 bases and J by 7 bases, with 10 bases between them. The CDR3 bases are TGTGCCTGGACAACAGGTGGTGGCTACACCTTC. This codes for CAWTTGGGYTF.

This clone appeared a single time. The V and J genes are TRBV28 and TRBJ1-3; the D gene is possibly TRBD1 (5 bases). There are 14 residues in the CDR3. Germline V CDR1 and CDR2: MDHEN, SYDVKM. V lost 1 base and J 3 bases, leaving 7 bases between the germline ends. The CDR3 reads CASSLYQGGNTIYF. The CDR3, as DNA: TGTGCCAGCAGTTTATATCAGGGTGGAAACACCATATATTTT.

The chain links TRBV4-3 to TRBJ2-1; D gene uncertain. V lost 0 bases and J 6 bases, leaving 6 bases between the germline ends. The germline V gene encodes CDR1 LGHNA and CDR2 YSLEER. The CDR3 consists of 13 residues. The CDR3 nucleotides are TGCGCCAGCAGCCAAGAGGAATTCAATGAGCAGTTCTTC. Its translation: CASSQEEFNEQFF.

Points on this clone: The junction and the germline gene differ at one end; a read error may be behind it. V is TRBV7-2 and J is TRBJ1-4; TRBD1 matches at 8 bases. CDR3 length: 15 amino acids. CDR1 SGHTA and CDR2 FQGNSA come from the germline V gene. CDR3 loop: CASSLATGVDEKLFF. The DNA for the CDR3 is TGTGCCAGCAGTTTAGCGACAGGGGTCGATGAAAAACTGTTTTTT.

This chain links TRBV5-1 with TRBJ1-5, with 7 positions matching TRBD1. This CDR3 is 15 amino acids long. The ends lost 4 bases at V and 3 bases at J; junction bases unmatched: 7. Germline loops: CDR1 SGHRS, CDR2 YFSETQ. The CDR3 reads CASSQAGTVNQPQHF. The CDR3 region has the DNA TGCGCCAGCAGCCAAGCCGGGACAGTCAATCAGCCCCAGCATTTT.

V and J are TRBV7-2 and TRBJ2-1; D may correspond to TRBD1 or TRBD2 (5 bases each). The germline V and J ends were trimmed by 5 bases and 4 bases, with 12 bases remaining between them. The CDR3 is 14 residues long. Germline CDR1 and CDR2: SGHTA and FQGNSA. The CDR3 protein is CASSPLGVYNEQFF. The CDR3 nucleotides read TGTGCCAGCAGCCCCCTGGGGGTTTACAATGAGCAGTTCTTC.

The chain combines TRBV18 with TRBJ1-2; 8 bases align to TRBD1. Germline V gene lookup returns CDR1 KGHSH and CDR2 LQKENI. V lost 2 bases, J lost 3 bases, and 8 bases stayed unmatched. The length of the CDR3 is 16 residues. The CDR3 DNA sequence: TGTGCCAGCTCACCAACCACAGGGGGTCGAGACTATGGCTACACCTTC. This encodes CASSPTTGGRDYGYTF.

The chain employs TRBV5-1 and TRBJ2-3, with TRBD1 identical over 9 bases. Trimming took 3 bases from V and 5 from J; bases not matched to a gene: 10. The CDR3 has 16 amino acids. CDR1 is SGHRS, CDR2 YFSETQ, per germline. The CDR3 bases are TGCGCCAGCAGCTGGACGGGACAGGGTTCCATAGATACGCAGTATTTT. Its translation: CASSWTGQGSIDTQYF.

V is TRBV15 and J is TRBJ2-3; 7 positions match TRBD1. This CDR3 region has 14 residues. Germline V gene lookup returns CDR1 LNHNV and CDR2 YYDKDF (reference sequence). The trim removed 0 bases at V and 6 bases at J, leaving 3 bases unmatched. The CDR3 protein is CATSRDKGADTQYF. CDR3 sequence (DNA): TGTGCCACCAGCAGAGATAAGGGGGCGGATACGCAGTATTTT. The variable domain in full, with the rest retrieved from reference TRBV15 and TRBJ2-3, is DAMVIQNPRYQVTQFGKPVTLSCSQTLNHNVMYWYQQKSSQAPKLLFHYYDKDFNNEADTPDNFQSRRPNTSFCFLDIRSPGLGDTAMYLCATSRDKGADTQYFGPGTRLTVL.

The gene calls are TRBV3-1 (or the pseudogene TRBV3-2) and TRBJ2-7; 13 bases fit TRBD2. This CDR3 is 15 amino acids long. Germline lookup yields CDR1 LGHDT and CDR2 YNNKEL (reference sequence). V lost 3 bases and J lost 9; bases outside the gene matches: 8. Here the CDR3 DNA reads TGTGCCAGCAGCCAGGGCCGGACTAGCGGGGGTGTGCAGTACTTC. It specifies CASSQGRTSGGVQYF.

V is TRBV6-6 and J is TRBJ1-4; 8 nucleotides line up with TRBD1. The CDR3 is made up of 14 amino acids. Germline CDR1 and CDR2: MNHNY and SVGAGI (reference sequence). V gave up 6 bases and J gave up 8 bases; unmatched junction bases: 8. CDR3 in amino acids: CASRSGQVREKLFF. The CDR3 nucleotides are TGTGCCAGCAGATCGGGACAGGTTCGCGAAAAACTGTTTTTT.

This chain links TRBV18 with TRBJ1-3; D not resolved. This CDR3 contains 15 residues. Per the germline V gene, CDR1 is KGHSH and CDR2 is LQKENI. V lost 8 bases, J lost 0 bases, and 14 bases lay in between. This CDR3 is CASRPGSSSGNTIYF. The CDR3 region has the DNA TGTGCCAGCCGACCTGGGTCTTCCTCTGGAAACACCATATATTTT.

J is TRBJ2-2 and V is TRBV19; TRBD2 aligns across 10 bases. V lost 0 bases to trimming and J lost 1 base; unmatched junction nucleotides: 8. This CDR3 is 19 amino acids long. CDR1 LNHDA and CDR2 SQIVND come from the germline V gene (reference sequence). CDR3 region: CASSIDSPSGSLNTGELFF. The CDR3 DNA sequence: TGTGCCAGTAGTATAGATTCCCCTAGCGGGAGCCTGAACACCGGGGAGCTGTTTTTT.

This sequence joins TRBV2 and TRBJ1-3; D remains ambiguous. Trimming pared 1 base from V and 4 bases from J, leaving 8 bases between. Germline CDR1 reads SNHLY; CDR2 reads FYNNEI. CDR3 length equals 14 residues. CDR3 amino acids: CASSEVGRGNTIYF. The CDR3 DNA sequence: TGTGCCAGCAGTGAAGTGGGCAGGGGAAACACCATATATTTT.

The rearrangement joins TRBV11-2 to TRBJ1-1; TRBD1 is a possible D gene (6 bases). Trimming cost V 1 base and J 1 base, with 10 bases left between them. The CDR3 loop spans 15 amino acids. Germline CDR1 is SGHAT and CDR2 is FQNNGV. The CDR3 nucleotides read TGTGCCAGCAGCTTAGCCTGGGGGCAGAACACTGAAGCTTTCTTT. It is translated as CASSLAWGQNTEAFF.

The chain is built from TRBV9 and TRBJ2-1; no firm D call. Germline V CDR1 and CDR2: SGDLS, YYNGEE. This CDR3 region has 14 residues. V lost 3 bases and J lost 1, with 8 bases in between. CDR3 bases: TGTGCCAGCAGCGCCTTGTGGTCCTACAATGAGCAGTTCTTC. This sequence encodes CASSALWSYNEQFF.

The V and J genes are TRBV29-1 and TRBJ1-1; D ambiguous. V was pared by 6 bases and J by 4 bases, with 6 bases between. Germline assignment: CDR1 SQVTM and CDR2 ANQGSEA. The CDR3 consists of 10 residues. The CDR3 spells CSVGGTEAFF. CDR3 in DNA: TGCAGCGTGGGCGGCACTGAAGCTTTCTTT.

This clone occurred a few times. Here the CDR3 reads CASSQNPSSYEQYF. CDR3 DNA sequence: TGCGCCAGCAGCCAAAACCCAAGCTCCTACGAGCAGTACTTC. This chain links TRBV5-1 with TRBJ2-7, with D uncertain. The CDR3 length is 14 residues. The V gene lost 4 bases and the J gene lost 0 bases, with 11 bases spanning the gap. The germline V gene has CDR1 SGHRS and CDR2 YFSETQ.

The CDR3 is CASSKTQGNYNSPLHF. For the CDR3, the DNA is TGTGCCAGCTCAAAAACCCAGGGAAACTATAATTCACCCCTCCACTTT. This chain uses TRBV7-3 with TRBJ1-6; perhaps TRBD1 as D (5 bases). V was cut by 8 bases and J by 3 bases, with 17 bases left in between. CDR1 is SGHTA, CDR2 FQGTGA, per germline. The CDR3 is 16 residues long.

This clone showed up just once. This rearrangement joins TRBV19 to TRBJ1-2; 7 nucleotides agree with TRBD1. In germline, CDR1 is LNHDA, CDR2 SQIVND (reference sequence). The V gene end was trimmed by 8 bases and the J gene end by 0 bases; junction bases not matched to a gene: 6. This CDR3 has 14 amino acids. The CDR3 nucleotides are TGTGCCAGTGGCCGGGACAGCTCTAACTATGGCTACACCTTC. Residues: CASGRDSSNYGYTF.

The J gene is TRBJ1-2, the V gene TRBV28, with 7 nucleotides matching TRBD1. Germline trimming cut 6 bases from V and 0 bases from J; bases unmatched to any gene: 10. Germline CDR1 reads MDHEN; CDR2 reads SYDVKM. This CDR3 region has 16 residues. The CDR3 bases are TGTGCCAGCAGCCTCTCCGGGACAGCCACTAACTATGGCTACACCTTC. Its protein is CASSLSGTATNYGYTF.

The J gene is TRBJ1-1, the V gene TRBV5-1, with a possible D match to TRBD1 (6 bases). Germline V gene lookup returns CDR1 SGHRS and CDR2 YFSETQ. The CDR3 totals 13 residues. Trimming removed 7 bases at V and 1 base at J, with 11 bases between. This CDR3 is CASAQQGNTEAFF. The CDR3, as DNA: TGCGCCAGCGCTCAACAGGGGAACACTGAAGCTTTCTTT.